This T cell receptor (beta chain) emerged from a study of radiation and T cells in renal cell carcinoma. CDR1 and CDR2 (germline): LNHDA, SQIVND (reference sequence). The ends were cut back, 3 bases at V and 6 bases at J, with 12 bases in the middle. CDR3 size: 14 residues. Assay used: immunoSEQ multiplex PCR; TCRdb lists only in-frame clones, some missing. The sample has around 15,000 clones, approximately 50% seen once. Regarding treatment: treatment-naive control, cytoreductive nephrectomy. The source is a middle-aged man with renal cell carcinoma. The chain combines TRBV19 with TRBJ1-5; D gene uncertain. The sequencing used tumor tissue, collected from a patient whose treatment was nephrectomy without radiotherapy. As DNA, the CDR3 is TGTGCCAGTAGTATTGGAGGGAGTCCTCAGCCCCAGCATTTT. Its protein product is CASSIGGSPQPQHF.